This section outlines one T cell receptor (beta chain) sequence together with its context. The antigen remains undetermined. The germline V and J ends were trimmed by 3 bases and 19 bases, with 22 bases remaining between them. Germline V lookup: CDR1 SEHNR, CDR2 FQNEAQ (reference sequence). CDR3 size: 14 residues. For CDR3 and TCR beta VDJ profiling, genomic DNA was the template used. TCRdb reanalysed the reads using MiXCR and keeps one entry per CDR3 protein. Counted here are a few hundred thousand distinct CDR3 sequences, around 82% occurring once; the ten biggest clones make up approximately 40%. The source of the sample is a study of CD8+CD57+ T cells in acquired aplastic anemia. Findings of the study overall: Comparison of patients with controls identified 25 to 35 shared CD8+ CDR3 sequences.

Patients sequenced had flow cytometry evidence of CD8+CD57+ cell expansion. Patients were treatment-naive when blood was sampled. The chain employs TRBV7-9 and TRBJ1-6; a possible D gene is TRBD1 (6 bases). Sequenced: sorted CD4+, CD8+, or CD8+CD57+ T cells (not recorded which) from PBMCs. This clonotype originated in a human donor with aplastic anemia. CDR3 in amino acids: CASSFQRSGGRDHF. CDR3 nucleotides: TGTGCCAGCAGCTTTCAAAGAAGCGGGGGGCGCGATCACTTT. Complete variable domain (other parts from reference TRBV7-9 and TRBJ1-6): DTGVSQNPRHKITKRGQNVTFRCDPISEHNRLYWYRQTLGQGPEFLTYFQNEAQLEKSRLLSDRFSAERPKGSFSTLEIQRTEQGDSAMYLCASSFQRSGGRDHFGNGTRLTVT.